The entry below describes one T cell receptor (beta chain). The data derive from a study of control samples from healthy donors and cancer patients. This table comes from immunoSEQ multiplex PCR, and its TCRdb copy is limited to in-frame clones, with some not included. The repertoire holds fewer than 250,000 clones, with over 80% as singletons. Germline CDR1 reads MNHNY; CDR2 reads SVGAGI (reference sequence). The CDR3 consists of 11 residues. The V end was cut by 6 bases, the J end by 7 bases, with 10 bases between. The receptor comes from a man aged 25-45 years in good health. Sample: blood. This chain uses TRBV6-6 with TRBJ2-7, with no clear D. The CDR3 DNA reads as TGTGCCAGCAGGCTCGGGTGGGAGCAGTACTTC. Residues: CASRLGWEQYF.